The 3 T cell receptor beta chains below were found in one sample sequenced in a study of T-cell memory formation after mild COVID-19. From the 5' RACE reads, TCRdb called clonotypes with MiXCR, one entry per CDR3 protein. The sample lists roughly 610,000 distinct CDR3 sequences, approximately 15% occurring once. The sequenced sample was PBMCs or a T cell subset sorted from them (not recorded which). The receptors originated from an adult woman who had mild COVID-19 (a few samples of this study predate the infection). Cell type and time point are not known.

This clonotype was seen more than once but under ten times. The CDR3 region has the DNA TGTGCCAGCAGTTACGAGAGAGTCTACACCGGGGAGCTGTTTTTT. This translates into CASSYERVYTGELFF. V gene TRBV6-5 combines with J gene TRBJ2-2; D gene unclear. V lost 2 bases to trimming and J lost 3 bases, with 10 bases between them. The V gene's germline CDR1 is MNHEY and CDR2 SVGAGI. CDR3 length equals 15 residues.

This rearrangement joins TRBV19 to TRBJ2-7, with 11 bases lining up with TRBD2. V lost 5 bases, J lost 0 bases, and 6 bases stayed unmatched. This CDR3 has 16 amino acids. The germline gives CDR1 LNHDA, CDR2 SQIVND (reference sequence). This chain's CDR3 is CASSAKGLADSYEQYF. In nucleotides, the CDR3 is TGTGCCAGTAGTGCAAAGGGACTAGCGGACTCCTACGAGCAGTACTTC.

The rearrangement links TRBV5-1 to TRBJ2-1; D gene uncertain. The germline CDR1 and CDR2 sequences are SGHRS and YFSETQ. The CDR3 spans 14 residues. The V gene lost 3 bases and the J gene lost 2 bases, with 9 bases spanning the gap. CDR3 DNA sequence: TGCGCCAGCAGCTCGGGCGAGACCTACAATGAGCAGTTCTTC. This sequence encodes CASSSGETYNEQFF.